This TCR beta chain was identified during a study of shared clonotypes between healthy human individuals (TCRdb year 2020). Some background on the complete study: The cohort included three men and two women between 18 and 49 years of age. For each donor, CD4 naive and CD4 memory were each run on three plates, CD8 naive on two plates, and CD8 memory on one plate. The study deeply sequenced blood TCR repertoires of about 5 healthy adults to estimate repertoire size and the extent of clonotype sharing between individuals. Different laboratories and diverse techniques were used to prepare libraries and sequence TCR repertoires, to increase sequencing depth and limit assay-specific biases. Per donor, leukapheresis produced somewhere between about 0.9 and 9.5 billion PBMCs.

The donors were healthy, HIV-negative adults who had no recently reported acute infections or vaccinations. Every donor was a Caucasian adult living in Nashville, Tennessee, USA. CD4+ T cells were enriched by magnetic negative selection; naive cells were then positively selected on CD45RA, and the negative fraction formed the memory subset. Blood was obtained by leukapheresis, after which PBMCs were separated by Ficoll-Histopaque density gradient centrifugation and cryopreserved in liquid nitrogen vapor phase. Analytical flow cytometry was used to check the purity and quantity of each magnetically sorted T cell population. Genomic DNA was isolated from every sorted fraction and measured by UV absorbance on a Nanodrop 2000c. What the work shows at the level of the full study, not this receptor alone: Naive subsets generally had larger estimated clonotype richness than memory subsets. Rarefaction of sorted-subset datasets indicated incomplete sequencing despite the large sequencing depth. Sampling was limited to blood, and TCR repertoires in tissue likely differ from TCR repertoires in blood. Based on pairwise subsampling, the degree of clonotype sharing among donors was expected to be affected by sequencing depth. Higher generation probabilities were observed for clonotypes shared by all four sorted-subset donors than for non-shared clonotypes. Approximately 5% of naive CD4, more than 3% of naive CD8, approximately 2.2% of memory CD4, and about 0.4% of memory CD8 clonotypes were shared across a few donors. Because the study included a small number of donors, the genetic and exposure-history diversity represented was limited.

The junction shows trimming of 2 bases on V and 4 bases on J, plus 23 bases between the germline ends. According to the germline V gene, CDR1 reads MGHRA and CDR2 reads YSYEKL. The cysteine opens and the phenylalanine closes a CDR3 of 18 amino acids. The retained sequence is limited to the CDR3, 54 bases, with the frame set at the first base. With respect to this clone: The specificity of this receptor is unknown. Base-call qualities are not available, and no considerably larger clone is one nucleotide away.

TCR CDR3 regions were amplified from genomic DNA by multiplex PCR using the deep immunoSEQ assay. For each cell subset, the extracted genomic DNA was distributed evenly across all wells of several immunoSEQ 96-well plates, and each plate served as one replicate. For sorted subsets, each replicate PCR was loaded with roughly 0.2 ug genomic DNA, equivalent to 30,000 or so T cell genomes. Purified libraries were quantified with a Qubit 3.0 fluorometer, sized on a Bioanalyzer 2100, and re-quantified with the KAPA Library Quantification kit. Every immunoSEQ 96-well plate was sequenced on a separate single-read 150-cycle Illumina NextSeq 550 flow cell. Concerning the study's data processing: Because only junctional sequences without quality scores were contained in the immunoSEQ output, filtering matching that applied to full-length reads could not be performed. Sequences were annotated with PyIR, a Python wrapper for IgBLAST v1.9, using IMGT germline references to assign V/J genes and CDR3. Reads were removed for weak V/J assignments (E-value above 1e-6), missing CDR3, stop codons, out-of-frame junctions, or ambiguous translated residues. V3J clonotypes were defined by identical inferred V gene, J gene, and CDR3 amino acid sequence. Percentage overlap between repertoires was computed as shared unique clonotypes divided by the size of the smaller repertoire. Richness of each repertoire was evaluated using RTK rarefaction, the Chao1 estimator, and Recon v2.1 estimates of unobserved clonotypes. OLGA was used to compute generation probabilities for all TCRbeta clonotypes that the gDNA method yielded from a handful of donors. Imported from immuneACCESS, the table was reduced by TCRdb to in-frame sequences with V and J called. These copies leave out some clones; in studies compared against another copy, an unresolved V gene accounts for under half, and the cause of the remainder is not known. V and J calls and clone size follow that table, whereas D and trimming were derived from the DNA. This sample is represented by about 660,000 clones; 74% of them were singletons. The ten largest clones capture 1.5% to 2% of the sample.

The specimen sequenced was memory CD4+ T cells sorted from blood. Read against the paper, the sample's cell subset or site label means: CD45RA-negative fraction. The source of this sequence is a woman in her twenties or thirties in good health. The chain is assembled from TRBV4-1 and TRBJ1-2, with TRBD1 tentatively as D gene (6 bases match). The sequenced DNA: TGCGCCAGCAGCCAATTGGCCCCGTTGGGTAGAGGGGGCTATGGCTACACCTTC. Its translation reads: CASSQLAPLGRGGYGYTF.